Below are 7 T cell receptor beta chains sequenced from a single sample in a study of CD8 T cells in Susac syndrome. RNA in amounts of about 0.5 to 1 ug was reverse transcribed with random hexamers. TCRdb used MiXCR to reprocess the immunoSEQ multiplex PCR reads, holding one entry per CDR3 protein. The sample carries approximately 150,000 distinct CDR3 sequences, approximately 94% recorded once. The sample comprised CD4+ T cells from PBMCs. Receptors originate from a human donor with Susac syndrome.

The chain couples TRBV7-2 to TRBJ2-4; 7 positions agree with TRBD2. There are 15 residues in the CDR3. Per germline, CDR1 SGHTA and CDR2 FQGNSA. The junction had 0 bases not matched to a gene; V was cut back by 0 bases and J by 1 base. CDR3 in DNA: TGTGCCAGCAGCTTAGCCGGGGGGGCCAAAAACATTCAGTACTTC. Its translation: CASSLAGGAKNIQYF.

The table lists this clonotype with a count of one. The J gene is TRBJ2-7, the V gene TRBV15; 8 nucleotides match TRBD2. The CDR3 sequence is 17 residues long. Germline V gives CDR1 LNHNV, CDR2 YYDKDF (reference sequence). With V trimmed by 7 bases and J by 6 bases, 20 bases remained unmatched. Here the CDR3 reads CATILNSLVSGSSEQYF. As DNA, the CDR3 is TGTGCCACCATTCTGAATTCATTGGTGAGCGGGAGTAGCGAGCAGTACTTC.

V gene TRBV3-1 combines with J gene TRBJ2-5, with D possibly called TRBD1 or TRBD2 (6 bases each). Germline V gives CDR1 LGHDT, CDR2 YNNKEL (reference sequence). This CDR3 has 13 amino acids. The CDR3 nucleotides read TGTGCGTCGGGACGCACGGGGGCGGAGACCCAGTACTTC. Translation: CASGRTGAETQYF.

The V call is TRBV20-1, the J call TRBJ2-3; 12 bases map to TRBD2. This CDR3 region has 16 residues. The germline V gene encodes CDR1 DFQATT and CDR2 SNEGSKA (reference sequence). Trimming removed 3 bases from V and 4 bases from J; junction bases left unmatched: 8. In nucleotides, the CDR3 is TGCAGTGCTAGGACACTAGCGGGAGGATTGGCAGATACGCAGTATTTT. Its protein product is CSARTLAGGLADTQYF.

The J gene is TRBJ2-7, the V gene TRBV12-3 or TRBV12-4; D possibly uses TRBD1 or TRBD2 (6 bases each). The CDR3 has 16 amino acids. Between the trimmed V and J ends, which lost 5 bases and 2 bases, there was a span of 19 bases. The CDR3 DNA reads as TGTGCCAGCAGTCCCGTCGGGGGCCTAATCGCCTACGAGCAGTACTTC. Residues: CASSPVGGLIAYEQYF.

The chain uses TRBV18 and TRBJ2-7; D perhaps matches TRBD2 (6 bases). V dropped 3 bases and J dropped 0 bases, with 15 bases sitting between them. The CDR3 covers 16 residues. Germline CDR1 and CDR2: KGHSH and LQKENI. The CDR3 is CASSPSGPASSYEQYF. The CDR3 region has the DNA TGTGCCAGCTCACCTAGCGGCCCCGCAAGCTCCTACGAGCAGTACTTC.

The rearrangement links TRBV4-1 to TRBJ2-4; D call uncertain. This CDR3 spans 16 amino acids. Germline assignment: CDR1 MGHRA and CDR2 YSYEKL. Trimming shortened V by 0 bases and J by 0 bases, and 9 bases separated the two germline ends. The CDR3 region is CASSQDIGLAKNIQYF. The CDR3 nucleotides are TGCGCCAGCAGCCAAGATATCGGGTTAGCCAAAAACATTCAGTACTTC.